This T cell receptor (beta chain) came from a study of cytomegalovirus exposure and HLA in healthy donors (dated by TCRdb to the late 2010s). As for the study more broadly: An earlier analysis of roughly 610 of the donors reported around 280 Gb of sequence data and around 110 million unique TCR beta sequences obtained from some 200 million T cells. Approximately 300 gigabases of sequencing data and around 85 million unique TCR sequences made up an early release that covered around 640 HLA-typed donors. Of the 350 to 450 genotyped donors, less than 85% were placed in the genetic ancestry cluster associated with self-reported Caucasian donors. The study was designed to test whether signatures of past pathogen exposure could be identified by cataloging public T cell receptors. The study used immunosequencing to profile the T cell repertoires of 600 to 850 subjects and linked those repertoires to cytomegalovirus serostatus. Along with the approximately 600-subject first cohort, a separate validation cohort of over a hundred different subjects was used. To predict cytomegalovirus infection status, the study brought together high-throughput TCR immunosequencing, statistical association of individual TCRs with disease status, and machine learning. A later analysis re-analyzed previously published TCR beta repertoires from roughly 600 donors and added high-resolution HLA genotyping to study TCR occurrence patterns. Rather than using new phenotypic data, the later analysis identified candidate immune exposures from TCR beta sequences and from how often those sequences occurred across donors. An earlier analysis of approximately 640 of the donors applied high-throughput TCR beta sequencing to assess whether each TCR beta V gene segment acted as functional or pseudogenic. Donor age, sex, ethnicity and CMV serostatus were compiled alongside the repertoire data. Genome-wide SNP genotypes for about 65% of the roughly 670 donors were used in a later genetic analysis, which treated that subset as a discovery cohort. All discovery cohort repertoires had been generated on a single sequencing platform. HLA typing covered class I and class II loci at four-digit resolution. Typing coverage varied by locus: about 629-640 donors for A, B, C, DRB1 and DQB1; about 520 for DQA1; over 600 for DPA1; roughly 450 for DPB1. Because of strong linkage in the cohort, roughly five DR-DQ haplotypes were treated as single units for association and clustering. Among about 410 genotyped donors of the cohort, an average of approximately 240,000 unique TCR beta nucleotide sequences was sequenced per donor, of which roughly 18% were non-productive.

Measured from the cysteine to the phenylalanine, the CDR3 is 14 residues long. Only the CDR3 DNA stays, 42 bases, in frame from base 1. Via the germline V gene (reference sequence), CDR1 is SEHNR and CDR2 FQNEAQ. V is cut back by 10 bases and J by 9 bases, with 14 bases in the junction unmatched. What the research found in general, with its limitations: Cytomegalovirus status was reported to be diagnosed by the classifier with high specificity and sensitivity in both the original and validation cohorts. Linkage disequilibrium might explain the correlated functional status among segregating V segments, but an unknown experimental factor could not be excluded. In a later analysis, several top co-occurrence clusters were reported to appear linked to parvovirus B19, influenza, CMV and Epstein-Barr virus. While some public TCRs were present in many individuals, most TCR sequences turned up only very rarely across donors. According to the authors, the approach could potentially be generalized to other disease states and immunological phenotypes. Assigning TCR associations to individual alleles was difficult when HLA alleles, especially DR and DQ, strongly co-occurred. Because counts were too low, about 17 rarely observed V segments, including chromosome 9 orphons, were excluded from the earlier analysis of several hundred of the donors. In a later analysis, HLA-associated TCR beta chains showed more clonal expansion and lower generation probabilities than non-associated chains that were equally common. Most CMV-associated TCR beta chains appeared to be HLA-restricted in a later analysis, and the HLA associations seemed to be driven largely by CMV exposure. In vitro tests confirmed that three of the cytomegalovirus-associated TCR beta chains recognize cytomegalovirus antigens. In an earlier analysis of around 600 of the donors, most TCR beta V segments appeared in productive rearrangements about 87% or about 30% of the time, broadly matching IMGT annotations. Some IMGT-functional V segments, including TRBV6-2 and TRBV6-3, could not be distinguished by the 87-base-pair reads and were therefore excluded. A further reported finding was that TCR beta sequences accurately predicted the HLA-A and HLA-B alleles for most subjects in the first cohort. Because HLA typing was missing for some donors at each locus, association tests included only the typed subset. The study listed 150 to 200 TCR beta chains as associated with cytomegalovirus. At a false discovery rate of 0.05, a later analysis linked about 16,000 TCR beta sequences to specific HLA alleles. Sequencing depth was assumed to be roughly uniform across donors in the presence/absence analyses, though that assumption may not hold. A group of highly shared sequence variants was considered likely to be a technical artifact of the sequencing pipeline. A later genetic analysis associated a missense DCLRE1C variant with V-gene and J-gene trimming of TCR beta chains, and an independent cohort replicated the association. CMV serostatus was the only immune exposure information available for the cohort. In a later analysis, the rate of TCR association differed among HLA loci, with DRB1 alleles having the most associated TCRs and HLA-C alleles having the fewest. The cohort was sequenced for TCR beta chains only, and without alpha or paired-chain data the features that could be detected were limited. In a later genetic analysis, fewer N-insertions in productive TCRs were reported among donors in an Asian-associated ancestry cluster than the approximately 710-donor mean.

In total, roughly 670 healthy bone marrow donors made up the cohort. At the time of sampling, every cohort member was nominally healthy, though immune exposures that went unrecorded were likely present. The donor was CMV seropositive and was included in the group of 250 to 300 seropositive cohort members. A peripheral blood sample was collected from each donor, and TCR beta sequencing was performed on peripheral blood mononuclear cells. The Qiagen DNeasy Blood Extraction Kit was used to extract genomic DNA from the blood cell samples. Library prep was done by the immunoSEQ multiplex PCR assay. For the multiplex PCR, a mixture combining 60 forward primers for TCR Vbeta segments and 13 reverse primers for TCR Jbeta segments was used. The CDR3 region of rearranged TCR beta genes was amplified from genomic DNA by a multiplex PCR assay. Amplified TCR beta libraries were sequenced as 87-base-pair reads on the Illumina HiSeq System. As for the authors' bioinformatics: Across the 500 to 850 repertoires, a later analysis counted 78 million or so unique TCR beta chains, about 10 million of which were shared by at least two donors. A nearest-neighbor algorithm error-corrected the raw reads and collapsed the reads into unique sequences, merging closely related sequences to remove PCR and sequencing errors. Alignment of CDR3 sequences to IMGT reference sequences was used to assign V, D and J gene segments. For a sequence to be retained, a match of at least six nucleotides to both a V gene segment and a J gene segment was required. A rearrangement was called productive if the CDR3 had no stop codons and remained in frame with V and J, and every other rearrangement was called non-productive. Following IMGT convention, CDR3 was defined as the stretch from the second conserved V-encoded cysteine up to the conserved J-encoded phenylalanine. In an earlier analysis of more than 550 of the donors, sequences lacking an unambiguous match to a single V gene segment were excluded. In an earlier analysis of around 590 of the donors, a V segment was called functional when productive rearrangements were above 56.7%, and segregating when the standard deviation between donors exceeded 5%. A statistical classification framework was built to diagnose cytomegalovirus status from the catalog of TCR beta chain sequences. In a later analysis, TCR nucleotide sequences were compared against IMGT/GENE-DB human TR gene sequences so that V and J genes could be assigned. A later analysis assigned CDR3 sequences and most-parsimonious VDJ recombination scenarios with the TCRdist pipeline. In a later analysis, each TCR beta chain was defined by its CDR3 amino acid sequence together with its V-gene family, and reads without a unique V-gene family were excluded. As a way to deal with suspected cross-contamination and a sequencing artifact, a later analysis dropped 450 to 600 nucleotide sequences that were highly shared and had low generation probability. In a later analysis, a clonal expansion index for each public chain was calculated from normalized within-repertoire ranks of inferred template counts. In a later analysis, generation probabilities were computed using a VDJ recombination model fitted to out-of-frame rearrangements, and the results were checked against IGoR. In a later analysis, hypergeometric tests were used to score TCR-TCR, TCR-HLA and TCR-CMV co-occurrence, with a repertoire-size bias correction applied to TCR pairs. False discovery rates were estimated in a later analysis by permuting HLA or CMV assignments 20 times. In a later analysis, co-occurring TCRs were grouped using DBSCAN, with TCRdist sequence similarity added in when clustering inside HLA-allele-positive subsets. Repertoires with fewer than 30,000 or more than 120,000 public chains were left out of co-occurrence clustering, as were about 5 repertoires with anomalous nucleotide sharing. TCRdb retrieved this table from immuneACCESS and kept in-frame rearrangements only. Not all clones are present; in checked studies, unresolved V genes account for under half, and no reason is known for the remainder. V and J calls and clone size follow that table, whereas D and trimming were derived from the DNA. The sample table contains around 150,000 clones; only one count was recorded for less than 80% of them. 5% to 8.5% of the sample is held by the ten biggest clonotypes.

With regard to this clone: Its antigen is unknown. Per-base qualities were not stored, and no clone one base away is much larger.

This chain joins TRBV7-9 to TRBJ1-4, with 7 junctional bases fitting TRBD1. This clonotype originated in a man aged 40-55 years in good health and CMV-seropositive. The sequenced material came from PBMCs. The DNA is TGTGCCACCTCTTCTGAGGGGGCCTTGAAAAAACTGTTTTTT. The resulting protein is CATSSEGALKKLFF.